This T cell receptor beta chain was captured by sequencing in a study of immune evolution from preneoplasia to lung adenocarcinoma. The study's findings and limits: KRAS-mutant nodules had the highest T cell clonality. Later-stage lesions appeared to have more T cells, more diversity, less clonality.

The germline V gene has CDR1 SNHLY and CDR2 FYNNEI. With 7 bases removed from V and 3 bases from J, the gap between germline ends came to 14 bases. This CDR3 spans 14 amino acids. Remarks on this clone: The antigen remains undetermined.

Resections took place in Japan or China from 2014 to 2017. Premalignant or tumor cells were enriched by macro-dissection after pathologic assessment. Only in-frame clones appear in the TCRdb table, and some are missing; sequencing was by immunoSEQ multiplex PCR. The top ten clones hold 2% to 2.5% of a sample with around 3,700 clones, 65% to 90% of them seen once. Specimen: FFPE invasive lung adenocarcinoma tissue. This chain uses TRBV2 with TRBJ2-3, with D possibly called TRBD1 or TRBD2 (5 bases each). This receptor was taken from a person aged 45-65 years with lung adenocarcinoma. CDR3 coding DNA: TGTGCCAGCATTTTAGGGACGTTAACAGATACGCAGTATTTT. Translation: CASILGTLTDTQYF.